Below, 14 T cell receptor beta chains from the same sample are listed, as sequenced in a study of T cells in Graves' hyperthyroidism and ophthalmopathy. RNA transcripts gave rise to amplified TCR beta CDR3 regions. During a first-round RT-PCR of the TCR CDR3, the HTBI primer set was used. Each CDR3 protein gets one entry after TCRdb re-called the multiplex PCR reads with MiXCR. In the table there are roughly 800,000 distinct CDR3 sequences, around 39% of which are singletons. Sequencing used blood. These receptors all come from a man aged 18-30 years with Graves' hyperthyroidism.

This rearrangement joins TRBV5-8 to TRBJ1-2, with TRBD1 identical over 8 bases. J gave up 6 bases and V 2 bases, and 3 bases lay outside the gene matches. Germline V gene lookup returns CDR1 SGHTS and CDR2 YDEGEE. CDR3 length: 13 residues. CDR3 sequence reads: CASSFQGAHGYTF. CDR3 DNA: TGTGCCAGCAGCTTCCAGGGGGCACATGGCTACACCTTC. Supplemented by reference TRBV5-8 and TRBJ1-2, the full variable domain reads EAGVTQSPTHLIKTRGQQATLRCSPISGHTSVYWYQQALGLGLQFLLWYDEGEERNRGNFPPRFSGRQFPNYSSELNVNALELEDSALYLCASSFQGAHGYTFGSGTRLTVV.

This clonotype has more than one count but fewer than ten. This rearrangement joins TRBV20-1 to TRBJ1-6; 10 nucleotides line up with TRBD1. V lost 0 bases and J lost 9; bases outside the gene matches: 11. The CDR3 totals 17 residues. Germline values: CDR1 DFQATT, CDR2 SNEGSKA (reference sequence). The CDR3 protein is CSARDYTGTGEGSPLHF. The DNA for the CDR3 is TGCAGTGCTAGAGATTATACCGGGACAGGGGAGGGTTCACCCCTCCACTTT.

The chain has TRBV6-5 and TRBJ1-2; unclear D gene. V dropped 7 bases and J dropped 7 bases, with 16 bases sitting between them. The CDR3 loop spans 13 amino acids. Germline V gene sequence: CDR1 MNHEY, CDR2 SVGAGI. The CDR3 here is CASTRAAISGYTF. CDR3 in DNA: TGTGCCAGCACCCGGGCAGCGATTAGTGGCTACACCTTC.

This clonotype was recorded at least ten times. The CDR3 protein is CAISPTGGQAETQYF. DNA for the CDR3: TGTGCCATCAGTCCGACAGGGGGACAGGCGGAGACCCAGTACTTC. J is TRBJ2-5 and V is TRBV10-3; 9 nucleotides align to TRBD1. This CDR3 has 15 amino acids. V trimming: 5 bases; J trimming: 5 bases; junction bases outside the gene matches: 9. Germline-derived CDR1 and CDR2 are ENHRY and SYGVKD.

This clonotype was counted a few times. J is TRBJ2-7 and V is TRBV5-4; D possibly matches TRBD1 or TRBD2 (5 bases each). The CDR3 sequence is 13 residues long. The germline V gene has CDR1 SGHNT and CDR2 YYREEE (reference sequence). Trimming removed 0 bases from V and 6 bases from J, with 10 bases in between. CDR3 protein: CASSLEQGVEQYF. The DNA for the CDR3 is TGTGCCAGCAGCTTGGAGCAGGGAGTCGAGCAGTACTTC.

This clonotype appeared a few times. V usage is TRBV6-6 and J usage is TRBJ1-1; 8 bases agree with TRBD1. This CDR3 contains 16 residues. The V and J ends lost 6 bases and 3 bases, in that order; junction bases with no gene match: 12. Germline CDR1 reads MNHNY; CDR2 reads SVGAGI (reference sequence). CDR3 loop: CASRHKRTGLDTEAFF. The CDR3 region has the DNA TGTGCCAGCAGACACAAGAGGACAGGGTTGGACACTGAAGCTTTCTTT.

The J gene is TRBJ1-5, the V gene TRBV4-3; TRBD1 matches at 10 bases. The ends lost 0 bases at V and 11 bases at J; junction bases unmatched: 7. Germline loops: CDR1 LGHNA, CDR2 YSLEER. The CDR3 loop spans 15 amino acids. The CDR3 sequence: CASSQETGGPETQHF. CDR3 in DNA: TGCGCCAGCAGCCAAGAGACAGGGGGCCCAGAGACCCAGCATTTT.

The V call is TRBV7-2, the J call TRBJ2-5, with 10 positions matching TRBD2. The CDR3 is 16 residues long. Germline assignment: CDR1 SGHTA and CDR2 FQGNSA. Trimming removed 5 bases from V and 4 bases from J; junction bases left unmatched: 10. CDR3 loop: CASSLSGGLWIETQYF. CDR3 nucleotide sequence: TGTGCCAGCAGCCTTAGCGGGGGGCTTTGGATAGAGACCCAGTACTTC.

This clonotype appeared a few times. The junction departs from the called germline gene at one end, perhaps through a read error. The rearrangement joins TRBV10-2 to TRBJ1-5; 7 positions agree with TRBD1. Germline V gene data show CDR1 as WSHSY and CDR2 as SAAADI. The CDR3 totals 14 residues. CDR3 coding DNA: TGTGCCACGACTACAGGGGATAGCAATCAGCCCCAGCATTTT. This translates into CATTTGDSNQPQHF.

This clonotype was recorded once. The chain joins TRBV7-2 to TRBJ2-7, with 8 bases that match TRBD2. Trimming took 5 bases from V and 6 from J; bases not matched to a gene: 12. The length of the CDR3 is 15 residues. Germline CDR1 reads SGHTA; CDR2 reads FQGNSA. CDR3: CASSGGGREVCEQYF. The CDR3 nucleotides read TGTGCCAGCAGCGGGGGGGGGCGGGAGGTCTGCGAGCAGTACTTC.

In the case of this clonotype: A read error is likely here: a far larger clone is one base away. The CDR3 loop reads CASSLGYTEASF. The CDR3 nucleotides are TGTGCCAGCAGCTTAGGGTACACTGAAGCTTCCTTT. V and J are TRBV7-9 and TRBJ1-1; D not certain. Germline CDR1 is SEHNR and CDR2 is FQNEAQ (reference sequence). The CDR3 contains 12 residues.

This clonotype was seen ten or more times. This sequence joins TRBV20-1 and TRBJ2-2; 8 nucleotides line up with TRBD1. Trimming took 3 bases from V and 5 from J; bases not matched to a gene: 5. CDR1 DFQATT and CDR2 SNEGSKA come from the germline V gene (reference sequence). The CDR3 loop spans 14 amino acids. CDR3 DNA: TGCAGTGCTAGCCCGGACAGGGTAACCGGGGAGCTGTTTTTT. Its protein is CSASPDRVTGELFF.

The chain combines TRBV20-1 with TRBJ2-2; 8 bases map to TRBD2. The CDR3 runs 15 residues. Germline CDR1 is DFQATT and CDR2 is SNEGSKA (reference sequence). With V trimmed by 3 bases and J by 7 bases, 10 bases remained unmatched. The CDR3 is CSASFGTSDVGELFF. The CDR3 nucleotides are TGCAGTGCTAGCTTCGGGACTAGTGATGTCGGGGAGCTGTTTTTT.

With respect to this clonotype: A much larger clone sits a single nucleotide away, making a read error possible. This chain links TRBV2 with TRBJ1-2; possible D gene TRBD1, 6 bases. This CDR3 is 14 amino acids long. V was shortened by 6 bases and J by 8 bases, with 19 bases between the two germline ends. CDR1 is SNHLY and CDR2 is FYNNEI in the germline V gene. In DNA form, the CDR3 reads TGTGCCAGCAGCGATGCCGGGACACGGAGGGGCTACACCTTC. As protein: CASSDAGTRRGYTF.